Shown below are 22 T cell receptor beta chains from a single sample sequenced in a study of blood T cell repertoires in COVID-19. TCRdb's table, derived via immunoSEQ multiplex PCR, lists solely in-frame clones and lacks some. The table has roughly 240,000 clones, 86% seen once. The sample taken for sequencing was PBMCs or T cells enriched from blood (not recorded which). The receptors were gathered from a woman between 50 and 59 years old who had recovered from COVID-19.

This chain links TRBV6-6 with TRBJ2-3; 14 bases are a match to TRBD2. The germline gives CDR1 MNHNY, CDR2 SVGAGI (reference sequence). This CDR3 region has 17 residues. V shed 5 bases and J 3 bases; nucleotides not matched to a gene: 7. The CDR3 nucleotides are TGTGCCAGCAGTCAGGGACTAGCGGGAGTTTCGACAGATACGCAGTATTTT. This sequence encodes CASSQGLAGVSTDTQYF.

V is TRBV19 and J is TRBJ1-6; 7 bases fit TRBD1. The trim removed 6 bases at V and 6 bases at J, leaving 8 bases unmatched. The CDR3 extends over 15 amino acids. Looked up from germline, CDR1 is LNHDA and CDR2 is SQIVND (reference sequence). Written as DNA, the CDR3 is TGTGCCAGTAGAGAGACAGGGCGTACTAATTCACCCCTCCACTTT. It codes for CASRETGRTNSPLHF. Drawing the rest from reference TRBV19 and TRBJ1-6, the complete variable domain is DGGITQSPKYLFRKEGQNVTLSCEQNLNHDAMYWYRQDPGQGLRLIYYSQIVNDFQKGDIAEGYSVSREKKESFPLTVTSAQKNPTAFYLCASRETGRTNSPLHFGNGTRLTVT.

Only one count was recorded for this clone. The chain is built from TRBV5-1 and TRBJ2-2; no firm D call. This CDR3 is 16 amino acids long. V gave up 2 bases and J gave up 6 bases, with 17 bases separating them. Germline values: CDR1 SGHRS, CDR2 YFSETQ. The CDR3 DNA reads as TGCGCCAGCAGCTTTCGGAGCGTCGGCACCGCCGGGGAGCTGTTTTTT. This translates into CASSFRSVGTAGELFF.

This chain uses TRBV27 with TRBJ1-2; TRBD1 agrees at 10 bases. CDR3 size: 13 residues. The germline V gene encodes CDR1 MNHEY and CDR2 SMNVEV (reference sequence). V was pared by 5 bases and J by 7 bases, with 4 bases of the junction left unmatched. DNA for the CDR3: TGTGCCAGCAGTGGACAGGGGGAAGCTGGCTACACCTTC. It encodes CASSGQGEAGYTF.

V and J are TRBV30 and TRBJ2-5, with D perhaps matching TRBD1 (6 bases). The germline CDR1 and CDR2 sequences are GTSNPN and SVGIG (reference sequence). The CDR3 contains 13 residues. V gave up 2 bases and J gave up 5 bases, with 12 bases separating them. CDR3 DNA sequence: TGTGCCTGGAGTTACAGGGTAGTTGAGACCCAGTACTTC. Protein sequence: CAWSYRVVETQYF.

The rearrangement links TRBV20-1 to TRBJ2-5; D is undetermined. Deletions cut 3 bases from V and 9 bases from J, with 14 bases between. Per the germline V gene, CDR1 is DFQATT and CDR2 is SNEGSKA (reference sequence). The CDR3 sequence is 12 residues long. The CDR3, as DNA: TGCAGTGCTAGTCCCCCTCCAGTGGCCCAGTACTTC. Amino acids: CSASPPPVAQYF.

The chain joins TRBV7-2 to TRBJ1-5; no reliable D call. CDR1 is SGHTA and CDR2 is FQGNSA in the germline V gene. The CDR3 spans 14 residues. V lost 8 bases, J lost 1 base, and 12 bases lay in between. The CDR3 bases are TGTGCCAGCCGCCGCGCGGGGAGCAATCAGCCCCAGCATTTT. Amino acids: CASRRAGSNQPQHF.

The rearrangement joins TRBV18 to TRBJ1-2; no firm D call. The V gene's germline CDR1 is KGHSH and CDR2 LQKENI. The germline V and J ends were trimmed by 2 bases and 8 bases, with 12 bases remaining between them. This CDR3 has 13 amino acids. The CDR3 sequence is CASSPSTGSGYTF. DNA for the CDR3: TGTGCCAGCTCACCAAGTACGGGATCCGGCTACACCTTC. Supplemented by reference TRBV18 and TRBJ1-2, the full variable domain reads NAGVMQNPRHLVRRRGQEARLRCSPMKGHSHVYWYRQLPEEGLKFMVYLQKENIIDESGMPKERFSAEFPKEGPSILRIQQVVRGDSAAYFCASSPSTGSGYTFGSGTRLTVV.

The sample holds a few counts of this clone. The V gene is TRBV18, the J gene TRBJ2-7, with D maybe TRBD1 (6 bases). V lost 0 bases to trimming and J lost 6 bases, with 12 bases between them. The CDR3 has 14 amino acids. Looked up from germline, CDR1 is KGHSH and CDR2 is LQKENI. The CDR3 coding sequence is TGTGCCAGCTCACCACCGTCCCGAGGGGGCGAGCAGTACTTC. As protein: CASSPPSRGGEQYF. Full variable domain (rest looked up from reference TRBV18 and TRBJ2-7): NAGVMQNPRHLVRRRGQEARLRCSPMKGHSHVYWYRQLPEEGLKFMVYLQKENIIDESGMPKERFSAEFPKEGPSILRIQQVVRGDSAAYFCASSPPSRGGEQYFGPGTRLTVT.

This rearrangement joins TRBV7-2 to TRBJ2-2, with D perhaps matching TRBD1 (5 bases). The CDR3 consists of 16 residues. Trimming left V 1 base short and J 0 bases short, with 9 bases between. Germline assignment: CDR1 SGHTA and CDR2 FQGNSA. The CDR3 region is CASSLVRQPNTGELFF. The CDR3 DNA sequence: TGTGCCAGCAGCTTAGTGCGACAGCCGAACACCGGGGAGCTGTTTTTT.

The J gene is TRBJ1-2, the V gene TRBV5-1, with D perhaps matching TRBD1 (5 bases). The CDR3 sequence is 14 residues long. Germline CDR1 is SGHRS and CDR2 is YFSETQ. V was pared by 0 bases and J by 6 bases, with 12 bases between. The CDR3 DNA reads TGCGCCAGCAGCTTGGAACAGGCGGCGAATGGCTACACCTTC. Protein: CASSLEQAANGYTF.

CDR3 nucleotides: TGTGCCAGCAGTTCTCTCGTGGGACTATCTTACGAGCAGTACTTC. Protein product: CASSSLVGLSYEQYF. The chain employs TRBV28 and TRBJ2-7; TRBD2 agrees at 7 bases. The CDR3 has 15 amino acids. J was trimmed by 4 bases and V by 4 bases; bases with no gene match: 10. CDR1 is MDHEN and CDR2 is SYDVKM in the germline V gene.

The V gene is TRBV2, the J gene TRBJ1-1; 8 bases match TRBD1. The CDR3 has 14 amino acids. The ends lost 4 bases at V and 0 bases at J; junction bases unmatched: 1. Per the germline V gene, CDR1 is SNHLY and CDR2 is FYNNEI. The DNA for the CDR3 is TGTGCCAGCAGTGCACAGGGGGTGAACACTGAAGCTTTCTTT. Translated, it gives CASSAQGVNTEAFF.

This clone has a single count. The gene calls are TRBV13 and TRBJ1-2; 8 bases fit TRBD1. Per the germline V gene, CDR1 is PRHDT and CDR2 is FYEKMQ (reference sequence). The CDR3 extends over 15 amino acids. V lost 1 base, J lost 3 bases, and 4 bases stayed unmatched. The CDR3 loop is CASSLETGEHYGYTF. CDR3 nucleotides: TGTGCCAGCAGCTTAGAGACAGGGGAGCACTATGGCTACACCTTC.

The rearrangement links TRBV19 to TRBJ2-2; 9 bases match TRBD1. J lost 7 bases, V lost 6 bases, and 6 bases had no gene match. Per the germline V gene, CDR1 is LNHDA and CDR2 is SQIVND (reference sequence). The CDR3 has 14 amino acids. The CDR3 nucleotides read TGTGCCAGTAGCGGGACAGGGTTAGTCGGGGAGCTGTTTTTT. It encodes CASSGTGLVGELFF.

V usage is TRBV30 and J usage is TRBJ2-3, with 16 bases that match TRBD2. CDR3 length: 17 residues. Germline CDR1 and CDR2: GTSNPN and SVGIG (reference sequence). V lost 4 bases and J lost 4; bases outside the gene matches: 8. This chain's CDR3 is CAWILGTSGRAPDTQYF. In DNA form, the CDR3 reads TGTGCCTGGATACTAGGGACTAGCGGGAGGGCCCCAGATACGCAGTATTTT.

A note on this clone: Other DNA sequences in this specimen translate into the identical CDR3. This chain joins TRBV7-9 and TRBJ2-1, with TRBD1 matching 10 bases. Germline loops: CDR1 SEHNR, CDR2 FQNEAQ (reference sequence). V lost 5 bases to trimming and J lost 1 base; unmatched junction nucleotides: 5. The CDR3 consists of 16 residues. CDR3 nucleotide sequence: TGTGCCAGCAGCCCGGACAGGGGGACATCCTACAATGAGCAGTTCTTC. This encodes CASSPDRGTSYNEQFF.

The DNA for the CDR3 is TGTGCCAGCAGCTGGGGACAGGGACAGGGGTATGGCTACACCTTC. Its protein product is CASSWGQGQGYGYTF. This chain uses TRBV11-3 with TRBJ1-2; TRBD1 matches 10 bases. The CDR3 has 15 amino acids. CDR1 and CDR2 from the germline V gene are SGHNT and YENEEA. Trimming took 4 bases from V and 5 from J; bases not matched to a gene: 7.

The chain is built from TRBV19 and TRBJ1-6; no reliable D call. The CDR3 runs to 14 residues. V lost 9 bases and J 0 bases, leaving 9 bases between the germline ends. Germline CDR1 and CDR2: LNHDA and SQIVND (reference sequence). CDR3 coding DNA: TGTGCCAGCCACCTGAGCTCCTATAATTCACCCCTCCACTTT. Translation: CASHLSSYNSPLHF.

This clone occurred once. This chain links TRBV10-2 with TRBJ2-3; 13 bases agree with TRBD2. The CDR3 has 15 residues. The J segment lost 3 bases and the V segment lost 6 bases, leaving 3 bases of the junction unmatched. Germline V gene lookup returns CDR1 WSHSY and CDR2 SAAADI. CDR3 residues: CASRRLAGGTDTQYF. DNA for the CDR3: TGCGCCAGCAGAAGACTAGCGGGAGGAACAGATACGCAGTATTTT.

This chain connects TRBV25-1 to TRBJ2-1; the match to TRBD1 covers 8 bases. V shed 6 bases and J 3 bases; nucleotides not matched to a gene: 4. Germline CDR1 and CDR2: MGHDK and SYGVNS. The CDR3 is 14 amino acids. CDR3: CASRTGTGYNEQFF. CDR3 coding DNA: TGTGCCAGCAGAACCGGGACAGGCTACAATGAGCAGTTCTTC.

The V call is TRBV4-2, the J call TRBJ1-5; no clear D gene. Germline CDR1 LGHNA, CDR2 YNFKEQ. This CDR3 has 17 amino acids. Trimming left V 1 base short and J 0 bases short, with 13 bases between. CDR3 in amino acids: CASSQVAGFPSNQPQHF. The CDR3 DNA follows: TGTGCCAGCAGCCAAGTCGCAGGATTTCCTAGCAATCAGCCCCAGCATTTT.